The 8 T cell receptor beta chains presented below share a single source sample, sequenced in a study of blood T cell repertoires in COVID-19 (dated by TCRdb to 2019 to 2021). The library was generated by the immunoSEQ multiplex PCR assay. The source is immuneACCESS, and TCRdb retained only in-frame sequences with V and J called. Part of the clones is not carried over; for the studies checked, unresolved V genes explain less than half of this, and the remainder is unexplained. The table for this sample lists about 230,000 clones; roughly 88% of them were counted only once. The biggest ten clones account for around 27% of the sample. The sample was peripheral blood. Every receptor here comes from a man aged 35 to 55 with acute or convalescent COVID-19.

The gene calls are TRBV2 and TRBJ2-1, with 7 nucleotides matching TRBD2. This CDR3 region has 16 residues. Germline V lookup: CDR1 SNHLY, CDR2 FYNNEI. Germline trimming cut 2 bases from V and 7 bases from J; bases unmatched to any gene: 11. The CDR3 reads CASSERVGGPVNEQFF. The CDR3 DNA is TGTGCCAGCAGTGAAAGGGTGGGAGGGCCTGTAAATGAGCAGTTCTTC.

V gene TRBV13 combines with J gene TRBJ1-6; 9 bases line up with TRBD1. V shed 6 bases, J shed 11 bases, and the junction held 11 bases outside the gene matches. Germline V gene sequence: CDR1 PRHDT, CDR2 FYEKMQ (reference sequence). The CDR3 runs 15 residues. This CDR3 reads CASRYQGQGSPPLHF. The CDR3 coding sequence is TGTGCCAGCAGGTATCAGGGACAGGGATCTCCACCCCTCCACTTT.

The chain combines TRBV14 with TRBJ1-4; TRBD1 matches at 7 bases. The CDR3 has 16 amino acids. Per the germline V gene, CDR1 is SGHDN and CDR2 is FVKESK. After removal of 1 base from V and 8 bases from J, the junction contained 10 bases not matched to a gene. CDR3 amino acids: CASSQGTGTENEKLFF. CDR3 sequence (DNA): TGTGCCAGCAGCCAAGGGACCGGGACAGAAAACGAAAAACTGTTTTTT.

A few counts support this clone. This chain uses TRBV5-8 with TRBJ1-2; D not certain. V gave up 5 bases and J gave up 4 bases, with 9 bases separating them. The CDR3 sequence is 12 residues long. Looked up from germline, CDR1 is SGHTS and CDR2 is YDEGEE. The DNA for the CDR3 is TGTGCCAGCAGTGACGGACTCTATGGCTACACCTTC. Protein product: CASSDGLYGYTF.

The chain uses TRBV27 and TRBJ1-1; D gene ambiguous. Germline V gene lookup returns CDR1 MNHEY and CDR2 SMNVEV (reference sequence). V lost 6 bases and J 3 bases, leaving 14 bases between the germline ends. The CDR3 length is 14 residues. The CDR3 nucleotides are TGTGCCAGCAGACCGAGGAGGAAGGACACTGAAGCTTTCTTT. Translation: CASRPRRKDTEAFF.

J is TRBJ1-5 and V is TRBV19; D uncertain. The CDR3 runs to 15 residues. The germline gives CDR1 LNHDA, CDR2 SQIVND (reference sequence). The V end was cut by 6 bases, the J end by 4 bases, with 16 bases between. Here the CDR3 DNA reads TGTGCCAGTAGCATACGCTCCGAGCCAAATCAGCCCCAGCATTTT. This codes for CASSIRSEPNQPQHF.

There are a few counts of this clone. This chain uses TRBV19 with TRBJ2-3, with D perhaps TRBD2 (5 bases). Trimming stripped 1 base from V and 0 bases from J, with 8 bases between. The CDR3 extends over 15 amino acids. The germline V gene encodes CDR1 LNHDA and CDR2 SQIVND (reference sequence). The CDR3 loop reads CASSIARGSTDTQYF. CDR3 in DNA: TGTGCCAGTAGTATAGCACGGGGTAGCACAGATACGCAGTATTTT.

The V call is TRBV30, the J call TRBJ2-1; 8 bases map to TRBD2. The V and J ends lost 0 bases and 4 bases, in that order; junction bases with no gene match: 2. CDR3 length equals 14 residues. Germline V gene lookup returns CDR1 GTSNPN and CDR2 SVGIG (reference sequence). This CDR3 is CAWSVLAGYNEQFF. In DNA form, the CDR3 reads TGTGCCTGGAGTGTTCTAGCGGGTTACAATGAGCAGTTCTTC.